The clone carrying this T cell receptor (beta chain) has a count of ten or more. The antigen is not known. The data were taken from a study of response to subunit inactivated influenza vaccine. Points from the study as a whole: Authors suggested seasonal influenza vaccinations each recruit few new T cells.

One entry per CDR3 protein, called by TCRdb with MiXCR from the RT-PCR reads. The sample yields roughly 650,000 distinct CDR3 sequences, about 15% seen once. Losses at the gene ends were 5 bases for V and 6 bases for J; bases not matched to a gene: 5. This CDR3 is built from 14 residues. The germline gives CDR1 DFQATT, CDR2 SNEGSKA (reference sequence). The TCR was taken from a man aged 50 or older who received an inactivated influenza vaccine. The material sequenced was PBMCs from blood, taken 12 days after vaccination. The gene calls are TRBV20-1 and TRBJ2-1; 12 nucleotides align to TRBD2. The CDR3 sequence is CSAYLAGGGNEQFF. The CDR3 bases are TGCAGTGCTTATCTAGCGGGGGGGGGCAATGAGCAGTTCTTC.